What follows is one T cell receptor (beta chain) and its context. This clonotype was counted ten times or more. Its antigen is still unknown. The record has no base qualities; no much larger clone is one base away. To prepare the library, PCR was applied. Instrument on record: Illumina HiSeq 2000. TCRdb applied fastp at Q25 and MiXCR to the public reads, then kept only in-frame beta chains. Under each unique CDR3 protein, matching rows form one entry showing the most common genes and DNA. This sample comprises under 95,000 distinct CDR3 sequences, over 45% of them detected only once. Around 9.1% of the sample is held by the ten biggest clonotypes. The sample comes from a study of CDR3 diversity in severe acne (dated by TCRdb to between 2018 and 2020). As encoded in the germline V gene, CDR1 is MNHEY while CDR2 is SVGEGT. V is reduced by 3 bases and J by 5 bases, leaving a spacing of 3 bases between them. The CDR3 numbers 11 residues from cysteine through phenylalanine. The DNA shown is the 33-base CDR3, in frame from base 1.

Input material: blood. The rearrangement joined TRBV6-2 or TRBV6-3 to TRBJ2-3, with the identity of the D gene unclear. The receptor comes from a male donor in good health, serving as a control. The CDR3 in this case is CASSYLDTQYF. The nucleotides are TGTGCCAGCAGTTATCTAGATACGCAGTATTTT.